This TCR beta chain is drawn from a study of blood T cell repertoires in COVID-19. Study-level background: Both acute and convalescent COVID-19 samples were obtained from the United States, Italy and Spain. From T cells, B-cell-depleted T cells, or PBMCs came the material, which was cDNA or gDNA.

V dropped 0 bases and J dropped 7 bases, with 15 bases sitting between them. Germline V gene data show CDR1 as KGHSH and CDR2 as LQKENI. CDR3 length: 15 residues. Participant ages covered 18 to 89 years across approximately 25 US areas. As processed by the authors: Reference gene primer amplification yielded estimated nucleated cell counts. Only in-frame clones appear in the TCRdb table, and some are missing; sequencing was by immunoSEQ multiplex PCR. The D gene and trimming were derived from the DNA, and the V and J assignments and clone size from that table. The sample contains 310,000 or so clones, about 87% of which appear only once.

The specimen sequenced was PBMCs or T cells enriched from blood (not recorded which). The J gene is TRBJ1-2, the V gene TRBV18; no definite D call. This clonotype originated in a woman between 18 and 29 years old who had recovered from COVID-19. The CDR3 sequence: CASSPPERVVFGYTF. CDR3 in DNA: TGTGCCAGCTCACCACCGGAGAGGGTAGTGTTTGGCTACACCTTC.